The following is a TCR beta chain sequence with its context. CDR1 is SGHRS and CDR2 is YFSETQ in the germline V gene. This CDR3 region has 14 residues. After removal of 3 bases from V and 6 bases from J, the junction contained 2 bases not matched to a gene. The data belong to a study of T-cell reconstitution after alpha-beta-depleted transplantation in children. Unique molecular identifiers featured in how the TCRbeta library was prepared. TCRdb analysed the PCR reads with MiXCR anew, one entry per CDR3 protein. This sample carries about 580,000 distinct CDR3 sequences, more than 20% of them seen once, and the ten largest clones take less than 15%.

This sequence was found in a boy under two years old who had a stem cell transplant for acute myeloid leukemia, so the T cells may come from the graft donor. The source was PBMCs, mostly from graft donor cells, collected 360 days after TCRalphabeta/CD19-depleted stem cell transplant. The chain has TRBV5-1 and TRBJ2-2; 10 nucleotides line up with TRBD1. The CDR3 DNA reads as TGCGCCAGCAGCTCCGGGACAGGGGCCGGGGAGCTGTTTTTT. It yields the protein CASSSGTGAGELFF.